The next 11 T cell receptor beta chains were all read from a single sample in a study of molecular identifiers for immune sequencing clone quantification. TCRdb used MiXCR to reprocess the PCR reads, holding one entry per CDR3 protein. Of about 640,000 distinct CDR3 sequences listed, nearly 20% are singletons. The sample taken for sequencing was naive CD8+ T cells from blood, with Jurkat cell RNA spiked in. Subset here: FACS-sorted CD8+CD4-CCR7+CD45RA+ naive T cells. These TCRs come from a human donor in good health. Some libraries in this study had Jurkat cell RNA spiked in.

For this clonotype: Possible read error: a much larger clone is one base away. The chain combines TRBV7-9 with TRBJ2-2, with TRBD2 as a possible D gene (6 bases). The V gene's germline CDR1 is SEHNR and CDR2 FQNEAQ (reference sequence). CDR3 length: 13 amino acids. The CDR3 bases are TGTGCCAGCAGCCCGACAGATGGCGGGGAGCTGTCTTTT. This codes for CASSPTDGGELSF.

With regard to this clonotype: This may come from a read error, since a much larger clone is one base off. The chain combines TRBV20-1 with TRBJ2-7, with TRBD2 matching 7 bases. V was clipped by 3 bases and J by 9 bases; unmatched bases: 11. This CDR3 has 13 amino acids. Per the germline V gene, CDR1 is DFQATT and CDR2 is SNEGSKA (reference sequence). CDR3: CSASDGLEVGQYF. The DNA of the CDR3 is TGCAGTGCTAGTGACGGACTAGAAGTCGGGCAGTACTTC.

The table lists this clonotype with many counts. The chain recombines TRBV3-1 with TRBJ2-5; perhaps D is TRBD1 or TRBD2 (5 bases each). Germline assignment: CDR1 LGHDT and CDR2 YNNKEL (reference sequence). This CDR3 contains 15 residues. Trimming removed 10 bases from V and 2 bases from J, with 20 bases in between. CDR3 coding DNA: TGTGCCACCGGCGAACTAGGGGACGGGCAAGAGACCCAGTACTTC. Protein sequence: CATGELGDGQETQYF.

As to this clonotype: A clone one base away is much larger, so this may be a read error. J is TRBJ1-1 and V is TRBV6-5; D gene uncertain. The length of the CDR3 is 15 residues. V lost 6 bases to trimming and J lost 3 bases, with 17 bases between them. Looked up from germline, CDR1 is MNHEY and CDR2 is SVGAGI. CDR3 in amino acids: CASSLPSGEYTEAFF. In nucleotides, the CDR3 is TGTGCCAGCAGCCTCCCAAGCGGGGAATACACTGAAGCTTTCTTT.

This clonotype appeared once. The germline gene is not matched at one end of the junction; a read error may be the cause. This chain's CDR3 is CVSGQWAGGTDTQYF. CDR3 DNA: TGTGTTAGTGGCCAATGGGCAGGGGGCACAGATACGCAGTATTTT. The gene calls are TRBV12-5 and TRBJ2-3; a weak D match, TRBD1 (6 bases). Germline V CDR1 and CDR2: LGHNT, FRNRAP. This CDR3 is 15 amino acids long.

This clonotype was seen more than once but under ten times. The chain couples TRBV18 to TRBJ1-4; 8 nucleotides match TRBD1. Trimming took 6 bases from V and 3 from J; bases not matched to a gene: 9. Germline CDR1 is KGHSH and CDR2 is LQKENI. The CDR3 is 16 residues long. As DNA, the CDR3 is TGTGCCAGCTCCCCAGGGGGCAACTCCGCTAATGAAAAACTGTTTTTT. Translation gives CASSPGGNSANEKLFF.

There are a few counts of this clonotype. The V call is TRBV5-4, the J call TRBJ2-5; D is uncertain. The CDR3 contains 15 residues. Germline CDR1 and CDR2: SGHNT and YYREEE (reference sequence). Trimming pared 0 bases from V and 1 base from J, leaving 10 bases between. CDR3 region: CASSLAFEPQETQYF. In DNA form, the CDR3 reads TGTGCCAGCAGCTTGGCGTTCGAGCCCCAAGAGACCCAGTACTTC.

A word on this clonotype: The CDR3 ends on some other residue instead of the conserved phenylalanine or tryptophan, so this is likely a read error. V and J are TRBV30 and TRBJ1-1; 8 nucleotides match TRBD1. With V trimmed by 3 bases and J by 7 bases, 7 bases remained unmatched. From germline, CDR1 is GTSNPN and CDR2 SVGIG (reference sequence). The CDR3 contains 13 residues. The CDR3 DNA follows: TGTGCCTGGAGAACCGGGACAGGAGATGAAGCTTTCCTT. Translation: CAWRTGTGDEAFL.

This clonotype was seen many times. The genes are TRBV19 and TRBJ1-1, with D hard to call. V gave up 7 bases and J gave up 2 bases, with 11 bases separating them. Germline V CDR1 and CDR2: LNHDA, SQIVND (reference sequence). The CDR3 consists of 13 residues. Here the CDR3 DNA reads TGTGCCAGTACTTGGGGTCGTAACACTGAAGCTTTCTTT. Its translation is CASTWGRNTEAFF.

This clonotype was counted a few times. This clone may be a read error of a much larger clone one base away. The J gene is TRBJ2-5, the V gene TRBV6-2 or TRBV6-3; TRBD2 matches at 7 bases. The CDR3 extends over 13 amino acids. Trimming removed 2 bases from V and 5 bases from J; junction bases left unmatched: 2. Germline lookup yields CDR1 MNHEY and CDR2 SVGEGT. CDR3 nucleotides: TGTGCCAGCAGTTACGGGGACTACGAGACCCAGTACTTC. Protein product: CASSYGDYETQYF.

A word on this clonotype: A much larger clone differs from this one at a single base, so this may be a read error. No conserved phenylalanine or tryptophan is present at the end of the CDR3, so a read error is the likely explanation. The rearrangement uses TRBV4-1 and TRBJ2-7; 7 bases are shared with TRBD2. The CDR3 spans 16 residues. J lost 3 bases, V lost 0 bases, and 8 bases had no gene match. The germline V gene has CDR1 MGHRA and CDR2 YSYEKL. The CDR3 nucleotides are TGCGCCAGCAGCCAAGAATTAGAGCGGGGATACTACGAGCAGTACTGC. It is translated as CASSQELERGYYEQYC.